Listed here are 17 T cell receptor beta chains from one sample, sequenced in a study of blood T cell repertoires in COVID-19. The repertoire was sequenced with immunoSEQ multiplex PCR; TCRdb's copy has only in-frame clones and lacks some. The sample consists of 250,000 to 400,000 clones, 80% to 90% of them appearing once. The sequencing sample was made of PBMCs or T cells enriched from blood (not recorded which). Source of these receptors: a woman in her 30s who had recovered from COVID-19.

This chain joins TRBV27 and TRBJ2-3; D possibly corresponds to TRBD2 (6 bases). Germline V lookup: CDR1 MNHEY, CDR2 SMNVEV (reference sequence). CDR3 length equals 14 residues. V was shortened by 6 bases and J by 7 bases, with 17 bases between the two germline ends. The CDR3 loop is CASSRSGNEYTQYF. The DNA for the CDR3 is TGTGCCAGCAGCCGTAGCGGTAATGAATATACGCAGTATTTT.

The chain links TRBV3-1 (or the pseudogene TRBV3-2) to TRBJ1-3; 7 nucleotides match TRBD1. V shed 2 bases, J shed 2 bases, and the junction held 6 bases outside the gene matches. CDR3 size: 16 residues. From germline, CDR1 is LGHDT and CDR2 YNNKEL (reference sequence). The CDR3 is CASSQTGQGAGNTIYF. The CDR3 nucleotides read TGTGCCAGCAGCCAAACGGGGCAGGGGGCTGGAAACACCATATATTTT.

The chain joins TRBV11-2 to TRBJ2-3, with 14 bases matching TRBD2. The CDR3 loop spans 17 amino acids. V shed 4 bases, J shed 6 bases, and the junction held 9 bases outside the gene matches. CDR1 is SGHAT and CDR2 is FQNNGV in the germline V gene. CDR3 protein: CASSSPTSGGAWDTQYF. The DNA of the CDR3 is TGTGCCAGCAGCTCCCCGACTAGCGGGGGGGCATGGGATACGCAGTATTTT.

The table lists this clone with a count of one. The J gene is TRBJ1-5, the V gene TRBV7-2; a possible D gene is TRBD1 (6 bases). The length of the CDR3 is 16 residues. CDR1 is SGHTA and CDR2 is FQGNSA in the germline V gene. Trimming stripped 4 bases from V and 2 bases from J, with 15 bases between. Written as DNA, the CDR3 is TGTGCCAGCAGCTCGGGACACCCGAGGGGCAATCAGCCCCAGCATTTT. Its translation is CASSSGHPRGNQPQHF.

The CDR3 is CASSQGLGAMNTEAFF. CDR3 bases: TGTGCCAGCAGCCAAGGACTGGGGGCGATGAACACTGAAGCTTTCTTT. This chain joins TRBV14 and TRBJ1-1, with D perhaps matching TRBD1 (6 bases). Germline V lookup: CDR1 SGHDN, CDR2 FVKESK. V lost 1 base to trimming and J lost 0 bases, with 12 bases between them. The CDR3 runs 16 residues. The full variable domain, with the rest looked up from reference TRBV14 and TRBJ1-1, is EAGVTQFPSHSVIEKGQTVTLRCDPISGHDNLYWYRRVMGKEIKFLLHFVKESKQDESGMPNNRFLAERTGGTYSTLKVQPAELEDSGVYFCASSQGLGAMNTEAFFGQGTRLTVV.

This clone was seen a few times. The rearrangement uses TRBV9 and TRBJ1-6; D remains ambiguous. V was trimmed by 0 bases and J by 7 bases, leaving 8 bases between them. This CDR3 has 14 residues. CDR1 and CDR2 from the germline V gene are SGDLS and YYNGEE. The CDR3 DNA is TGTGCCAGCAGCGTAGAACCCGGGAATTCACCCCTCCACTTT. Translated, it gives CASSVEPGNSPLHF.

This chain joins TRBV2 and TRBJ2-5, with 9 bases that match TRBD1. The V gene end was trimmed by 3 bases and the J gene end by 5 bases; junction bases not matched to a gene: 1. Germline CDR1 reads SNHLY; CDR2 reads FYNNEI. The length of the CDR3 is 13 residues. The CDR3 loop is CASSEGTGETQYF. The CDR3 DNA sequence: TGTGCCAGCAGTGAGGGGACAGGGGAGACCCAGTACTTC.

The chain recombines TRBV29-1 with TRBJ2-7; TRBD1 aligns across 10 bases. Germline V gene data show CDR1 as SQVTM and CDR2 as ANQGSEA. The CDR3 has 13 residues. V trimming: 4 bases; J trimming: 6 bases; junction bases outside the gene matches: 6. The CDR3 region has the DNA TGCAGCGTTGGCTGGACAGGGGGTTCCGAGCAGTACTTC. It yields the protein CSVGWTGGSEQYF.

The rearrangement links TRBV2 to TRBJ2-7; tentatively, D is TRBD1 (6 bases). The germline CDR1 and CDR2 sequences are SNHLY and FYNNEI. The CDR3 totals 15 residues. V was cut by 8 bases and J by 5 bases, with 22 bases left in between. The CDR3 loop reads CASDDPLQGRDEQYF. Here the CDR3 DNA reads TGTGCCAGCGACGACCCATTACAGGGTAGGGACGAGCAGTACTTC.

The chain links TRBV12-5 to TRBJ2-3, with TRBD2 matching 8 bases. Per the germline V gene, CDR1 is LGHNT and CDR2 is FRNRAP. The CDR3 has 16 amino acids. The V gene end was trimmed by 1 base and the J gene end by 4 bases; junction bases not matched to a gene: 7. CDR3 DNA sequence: TGTGCTAGTGGTTTGGACATGGCGGGGGGCCCAGATACGCAGTATTTT. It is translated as CASGLDMAGGPDTQYF.

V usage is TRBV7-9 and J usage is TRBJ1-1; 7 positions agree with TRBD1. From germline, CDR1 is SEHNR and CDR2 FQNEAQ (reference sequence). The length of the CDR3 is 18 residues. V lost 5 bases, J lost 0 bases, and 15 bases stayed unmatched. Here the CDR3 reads CASSLRFRGQGVNTEAFF. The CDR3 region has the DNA TGTGCCAGCAGCCTACGGTTCCGGGGCCAGGGGGTGAACACTGAAGCTTTCTTT.

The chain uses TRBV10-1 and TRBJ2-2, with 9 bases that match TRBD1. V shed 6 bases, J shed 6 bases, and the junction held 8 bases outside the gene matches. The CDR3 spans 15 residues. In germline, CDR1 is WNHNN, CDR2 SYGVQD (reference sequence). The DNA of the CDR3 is TGCGCCAGCAGCCCCGGACAGGGGACGGCCGGGGAGCTGTTTTTT. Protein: CASSPGQGTAGELFF.

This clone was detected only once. The CDR3 bases are TGTGCCAGCAGCCTGGGACAGGAGGTCAACGAGCAGTACTTC. Translating gives CASSLGQEVNEQYF. The chain joins TRBV5-4 to TRBJ2-7, with 8 bases that match TRBD1. Germline V gives CDR1 SGHNT, CDR2 YYREEE (reference sequence). The length of the CDR3 is 14 residues. The junction had 8 bases not matched to a gene; V was cut back by 4 bases and J by 5 bases. The full variable domain, its missing parts supplied by reference TRBV5-4 and TRBJ2-7, is ETGVTQSPTHLIKTRGQQVTLRCSSQSGHNTVSWYQQALGQGPQFIFQYYREEENGRGNFPPRFSGLQFPNYSSELNVNALELDDSALYLCASSLGQEVNEQYFGPGTRLTVT.

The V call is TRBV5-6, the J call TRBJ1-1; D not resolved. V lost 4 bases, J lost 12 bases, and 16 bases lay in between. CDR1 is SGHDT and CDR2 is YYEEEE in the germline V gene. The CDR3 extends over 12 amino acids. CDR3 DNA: TGTGCCAGCAGCCTACTACCCGGTGCAACTTTCTTT. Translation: CASSLLPGATFF.

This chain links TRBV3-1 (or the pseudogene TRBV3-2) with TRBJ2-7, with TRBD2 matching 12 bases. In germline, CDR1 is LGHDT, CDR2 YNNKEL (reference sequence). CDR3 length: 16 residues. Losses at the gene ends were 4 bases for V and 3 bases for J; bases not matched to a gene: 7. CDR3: CASSPTSGGTIYEQYF. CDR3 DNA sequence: TGTGCCAGCAGCCCCACTAGCGGGGGGACCATCTACGAGCAGTACTTC.

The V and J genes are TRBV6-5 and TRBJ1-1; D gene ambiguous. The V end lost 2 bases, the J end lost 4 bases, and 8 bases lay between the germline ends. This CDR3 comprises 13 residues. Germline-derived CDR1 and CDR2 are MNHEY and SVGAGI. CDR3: CASSYPRGTEAFF. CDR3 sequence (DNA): TGTGCCAGCAGTTACCCCAGAGGCACTGAAGCTTTCTTT.

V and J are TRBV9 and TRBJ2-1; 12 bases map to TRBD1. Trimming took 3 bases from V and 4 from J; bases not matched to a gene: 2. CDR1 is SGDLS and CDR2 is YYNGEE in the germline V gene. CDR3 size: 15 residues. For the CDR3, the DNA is TGTGCCAGCAGCGGGGGACAGGGGGCTTACAATGAGCAGTTCTTC. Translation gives CASSGGQGAYNEQFF.